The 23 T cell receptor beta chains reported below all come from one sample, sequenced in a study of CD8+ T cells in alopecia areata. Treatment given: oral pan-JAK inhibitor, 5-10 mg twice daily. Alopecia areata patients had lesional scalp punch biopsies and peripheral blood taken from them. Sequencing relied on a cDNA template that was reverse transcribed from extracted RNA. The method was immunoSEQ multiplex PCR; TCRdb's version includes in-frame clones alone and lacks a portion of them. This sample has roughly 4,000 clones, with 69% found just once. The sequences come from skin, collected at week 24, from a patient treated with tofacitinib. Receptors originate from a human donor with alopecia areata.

The CDR3 region is CASSFGGITTYEQYF. The CDR3 DNA is TGTGCCAGCAGCTTCGGGGGAATCACCACCTACGAGCAGTACTTC. This chain uses TRBV7-2 with TRBJ2-7; tentative D call: TRBD2 (6 bases). Per germline, CDR1 SGHTA and CDR2 FQGNSA. The CDR3 runs 15 residues. V was pared by 3 bases and J by 2 bases, with 14 bases between.

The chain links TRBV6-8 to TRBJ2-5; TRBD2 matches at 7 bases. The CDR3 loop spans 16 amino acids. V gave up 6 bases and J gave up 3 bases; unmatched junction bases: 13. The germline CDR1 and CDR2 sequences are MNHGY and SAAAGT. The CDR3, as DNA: TGTGCCAGCAGCGCGACTAGCTGGAGAGAGAAAGAGACCCAGTACTTC. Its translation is CASSATSWREKETQYF.

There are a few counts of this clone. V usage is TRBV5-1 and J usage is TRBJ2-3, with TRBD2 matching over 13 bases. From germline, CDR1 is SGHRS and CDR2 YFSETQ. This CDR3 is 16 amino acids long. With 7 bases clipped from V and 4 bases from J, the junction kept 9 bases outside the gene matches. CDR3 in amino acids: CASRGGGTSGADTQYF. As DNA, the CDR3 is TGCGCCAGCCGGGGGGGCGGGACTAGCGGGGCAGATACGCAGTATTTT.

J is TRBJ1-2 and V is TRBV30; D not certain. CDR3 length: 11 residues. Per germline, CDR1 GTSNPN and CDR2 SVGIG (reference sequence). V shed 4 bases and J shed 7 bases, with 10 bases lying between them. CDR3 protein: CAWKYSAGYTF. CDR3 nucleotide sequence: TGTGCCTGGAAGTATAGTGCTGGCTACACCTTC.

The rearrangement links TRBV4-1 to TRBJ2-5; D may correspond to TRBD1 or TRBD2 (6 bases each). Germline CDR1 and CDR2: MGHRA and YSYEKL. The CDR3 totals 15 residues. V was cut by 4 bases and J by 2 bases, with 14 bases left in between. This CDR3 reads CASSPRGLYQETQYF. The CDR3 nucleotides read TGCGCCAGCAGCCCCCGGGGGCTATATCAAGAGACCCAGTACTTC.

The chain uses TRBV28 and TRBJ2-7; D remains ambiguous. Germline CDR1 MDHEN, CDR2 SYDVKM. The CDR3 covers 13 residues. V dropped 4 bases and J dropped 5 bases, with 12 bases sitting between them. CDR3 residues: CASSYVYWDEQYF. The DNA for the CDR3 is TGTGCCAGCAGTTACGTATATTGGGACGAGCAGTACTTC.

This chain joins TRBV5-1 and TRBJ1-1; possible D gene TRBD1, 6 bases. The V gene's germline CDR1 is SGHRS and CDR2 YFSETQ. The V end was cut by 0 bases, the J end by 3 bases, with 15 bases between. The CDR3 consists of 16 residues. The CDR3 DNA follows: TGCGCCAGCAGCTTGGTTTTTATGGGGGCGGACACTGAAGCTTTCTTT. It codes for CASSLVFMGADTEAFF.

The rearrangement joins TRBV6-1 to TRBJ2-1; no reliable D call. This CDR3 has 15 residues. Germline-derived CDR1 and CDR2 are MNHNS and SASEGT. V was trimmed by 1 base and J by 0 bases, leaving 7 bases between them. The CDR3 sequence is CASSEDPRSYNEQFF. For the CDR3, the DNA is TGTGCCAGCAGTGAAGATCCCCGCTCCTACAATGAGCAGTTCTTC.

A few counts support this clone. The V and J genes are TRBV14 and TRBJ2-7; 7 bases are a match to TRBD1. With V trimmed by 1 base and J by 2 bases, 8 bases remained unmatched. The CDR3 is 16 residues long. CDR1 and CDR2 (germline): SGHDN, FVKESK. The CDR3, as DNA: TGTGCCAGCAGCCAAGCAGGGACAGCCTTTACCTACGAGCAGTACTTC. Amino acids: CASSQAGTAFTYEQYF.

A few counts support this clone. The DNA for the CDR3 is TGTGCCAGCAGCCCGGGACAGGGCAATCAGCCCCAGCATTTT. It is translated as CASSPGQGNQPQHF. The chain joins TRBV7-8 to TRBJ1-5; 8 bases map to TRBD1. V lost 5 bases to trimming and J lost 2 bases; unmatched junction nucleotides: 2. This CDR3 contains 14 residues. The germline V gene has CDR1 SGHVS and CDR2 FQNEAQ.

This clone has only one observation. The DNA for the CDR3 is TGTGCCAGCAGCTCCCCTTCCGGGGATACGCAGTATTTT. Translated, it gives CASSSPSGDTQYF. V gene TRBV7-6 combines with J gene TRBJ2-3, with D unresolved. The germline V gene has CDR1 SGHVS and CDR2 FNYEAQ. The CDR3 loop spans 13 amino acids. V lost 4 bases, J lost 6 bases, and 11 bases lay in between.

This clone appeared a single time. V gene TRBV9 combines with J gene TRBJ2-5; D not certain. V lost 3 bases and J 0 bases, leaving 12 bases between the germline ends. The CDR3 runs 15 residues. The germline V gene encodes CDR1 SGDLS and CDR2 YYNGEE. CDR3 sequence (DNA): TGTGCCAGCAGCGGAGGCACACTCAACCAAGAGACCCAGTACTTC. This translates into CASSGGTLNQETQYF.

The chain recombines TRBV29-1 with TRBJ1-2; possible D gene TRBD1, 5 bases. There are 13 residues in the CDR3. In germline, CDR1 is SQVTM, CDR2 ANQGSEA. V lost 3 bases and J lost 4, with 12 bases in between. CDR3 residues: CSVDGRGGYGYTF. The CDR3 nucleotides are TGCAGCGTTGATGGAAGGGGCGGCTATGGCTACACCTTC.

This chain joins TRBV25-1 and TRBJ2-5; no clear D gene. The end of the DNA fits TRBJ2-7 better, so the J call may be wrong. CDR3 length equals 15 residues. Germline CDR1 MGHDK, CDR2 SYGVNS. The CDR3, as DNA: TGTGCCAGCAGTGAATCGGGCTGGGCAGAATACGAGCAGTACTTC. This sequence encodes CASSESGWAEYEQYF.

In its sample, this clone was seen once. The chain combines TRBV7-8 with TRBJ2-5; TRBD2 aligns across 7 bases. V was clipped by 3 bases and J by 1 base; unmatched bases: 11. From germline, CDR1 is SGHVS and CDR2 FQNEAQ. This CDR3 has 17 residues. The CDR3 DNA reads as TGTGCCAGCAGCTTTGAGGGCCGGGGCGGGGGCCAAGAGACCCAGTACTTC. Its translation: CASSFEGRGGGQETQYF. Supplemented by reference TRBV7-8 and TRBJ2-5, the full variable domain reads GAGVSQSPRYKVAKRGQDVALRCDPISGHVSLFWYQQALGQGPEFLTYFQNEAQLDKSGLPSDRFFAERPEGSVSTLKIQRTQQEDSAVYLCASSFEGRGGGQETQYFGPGTRLLVL.

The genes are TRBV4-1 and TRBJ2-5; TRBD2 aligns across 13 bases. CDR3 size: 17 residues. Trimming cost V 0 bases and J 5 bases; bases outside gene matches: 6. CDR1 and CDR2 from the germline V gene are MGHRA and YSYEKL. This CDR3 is CASSQDGLAGARETQYF. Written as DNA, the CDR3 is TGCGCCAGCAGCCAAGATGGACTAGCGGGGGCTCGGGAGACCCAGTACTTC.

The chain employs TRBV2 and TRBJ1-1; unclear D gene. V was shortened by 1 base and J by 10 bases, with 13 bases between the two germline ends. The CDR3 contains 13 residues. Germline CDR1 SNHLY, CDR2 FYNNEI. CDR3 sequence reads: CASSEEASGVAFF. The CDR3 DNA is TGTGCCAGCAGTGAAGAAGCCAGCGGAGTAGCTTTCTTT. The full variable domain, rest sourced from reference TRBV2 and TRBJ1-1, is EPEVTQTPSHQVTQMGQEVILRCVPISNHLYFYWYRQILGQKVEFLVSFYNNEISEKSEIFDDQFSVERPDGSNFTLKIRSTKLEDSAMYFCASSEEASGVAFFGQGTRLTVV.

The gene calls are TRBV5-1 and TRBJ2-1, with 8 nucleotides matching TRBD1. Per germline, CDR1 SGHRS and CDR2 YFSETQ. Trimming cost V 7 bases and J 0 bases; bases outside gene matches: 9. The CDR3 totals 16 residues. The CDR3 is CASRHIGQGSYNEQFF. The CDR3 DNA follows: TGCGCCAGCCGTCACATCGGACAGGGCTCCTACAATGAGCAGTTCTTC.

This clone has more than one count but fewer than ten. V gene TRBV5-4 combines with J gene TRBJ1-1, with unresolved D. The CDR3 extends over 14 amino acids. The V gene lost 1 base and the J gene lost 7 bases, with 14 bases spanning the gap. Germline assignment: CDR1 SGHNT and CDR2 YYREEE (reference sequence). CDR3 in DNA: TGTGCCAGCAGCTTGAACACCAAAGGATTTGAAGCTTTCTTT. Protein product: CASSLNTKGFEAFF.

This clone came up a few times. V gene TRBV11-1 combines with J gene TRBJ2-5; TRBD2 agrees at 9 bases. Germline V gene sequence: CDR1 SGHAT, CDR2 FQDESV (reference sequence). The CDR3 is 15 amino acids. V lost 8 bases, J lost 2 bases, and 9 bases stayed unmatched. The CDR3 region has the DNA TGTGCCAGCCGCCGCGGGGGGGCGAGGCAAGAGACCCAGTACTTC. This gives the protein CASRRGGARQETQYF.

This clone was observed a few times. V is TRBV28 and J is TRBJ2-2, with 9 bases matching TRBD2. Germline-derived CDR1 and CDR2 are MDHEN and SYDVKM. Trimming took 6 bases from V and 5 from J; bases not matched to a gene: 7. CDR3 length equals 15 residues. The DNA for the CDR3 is TGTGCCAGCAGAAGTTTAGCGGGAGCAACCGGGGAGCTGTTTTTT. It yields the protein CASRSLAGATGELFF. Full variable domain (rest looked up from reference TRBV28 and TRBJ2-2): DVKVTQSSRYLVKRTGEKVFLECVQDMDHENMFWYRQDPGLGLRLIYFSYDVKMKEKGDIPEGYSVSREKKERFSLILESASTNQTSMYLCASRSLAGATGELFFGEGSRLTVL.

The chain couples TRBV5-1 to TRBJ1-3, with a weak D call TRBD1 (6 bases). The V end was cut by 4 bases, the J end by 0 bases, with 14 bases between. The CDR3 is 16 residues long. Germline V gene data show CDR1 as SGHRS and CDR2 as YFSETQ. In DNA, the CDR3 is TGCGCCAGCAGCCCGAGGACGGGGGCCTCTGGAAACACCATATATTTT. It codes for CASSPRTGASGNTIYF.

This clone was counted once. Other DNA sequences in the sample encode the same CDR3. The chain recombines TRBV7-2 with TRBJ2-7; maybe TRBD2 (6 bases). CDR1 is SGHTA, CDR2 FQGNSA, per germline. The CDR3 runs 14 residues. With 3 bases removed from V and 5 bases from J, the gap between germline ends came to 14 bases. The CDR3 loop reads CASSFGGGPHEQYF. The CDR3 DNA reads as TGTGCCAGCAGCTTTGGGGGAGGTCCCCACGAGCAGTACTTC.